These 21 T cell receptor beta chains were all obtained from the same sample, sequenced in a study of PD-1 blockade in mismatch repair-deficient tumors. The method was immunoSEQ multiplex PCR; TCRdb's version includes in-frame clones alone and lacks a portion of them. The sample has about 19,000 clones, roughly 82% seen once. Material: PBMCs, obtained 52 weeks after starting pembrolizumab. Source of these receptors: an adult with mismatch repair-deficient cancer.

The chain is built from TRBV7-2 and TRBJ2-5, with a weak D call TRBD2 (6 bases). Germline CDR1 is SGHTA and CDR2 is FQGNSA. Trimming removed 5 bases at V and 5 bases at J, with 12 bases between. This CDR3 spans 13 amino acids. The CDR3 protein is CASSPRLVETQYF. In DNA, the CDR3 is TGTGCCAGCAGCCCCCGACTAGTTGAGACCCAGTACTTC.

This CDR3 is CASSLAERTSDFF. The CDR3 nucleotides are TGTGCCAGCAGCTTGGCCGAACGGACTAGCGATTTCTTC. The rearrangement uses TRBV5-6 and TRBJ2-1; 9 positions agree with TRBD2. The CDR3 spans 13 residues. Per germline, CDR1 SGHDT and CDR2 YYEEEE. The V and J ends lost 0 bases and 16 bases, in that order; junction bases with no gene match: 8.

The gene calls are TRBV5-1 and TRBJ1-4, with 7 bases identical to TRBD1. The CDR3 sequence is 17 residues long. Germline V gene lookup returns CDR1 SGHRS and CDR2 YFSETQ. Trimming took 3 bases from V and 0 from J; bases not matched to a gene: 8. CDR3 in DNA: TGCGCCAGCAGCTCGGGAACCGGGACAGCAACTAATGAAAAACTGTTTTTT. Translated, it gives CASSSGTGTATNEKLFF.

This chain's CDR3 is CASSLIGGSDEQFF. DNA of the CDR3: TGTGCCAGCAGCTTAATTGGTGGGAGCGATGAGCAGTTCTTC. This chain uses TRBV7-6 with TRBJ2-1; maybe TRBD2 (5 bases). The germline V gene encodes CDR1 SGHVS and CDR2 FNYEAQ. The CDR3 totals 14 residues. Trimming left V 2 bases short and J 8 bases short, with 13 bases between.

This chain uses TRBV2 with TRBJ2-1, with D possibly matching TRBD2 (6 bases). Trimming took off 7 bases at V and 5 bases at J, with 18 bases between the two ends. CDR1 and CDR2 from the germline V gene are SNHLY and FYNNEI. CDR3 length: 15 residues. The CDR3 here is CASTLLTSRNNEQFF. The CDR3 DNA reads TGTGCCAGCACTTTGCTAACTAGCAGAAACAATGAGCAGTTCTTC. Full variable domain (missing parts from reference TRBV2 and TRBJ2-1): EPEVTQTPSHQVTQMGQEVILRCVPISNHLYFYWYRQILGQKVEFLVSFYNNEISEKSEIFDDQFSVERPDGSNFTLKIRSTKLEDSAMYFCASTLLTSRNNEQFFGPGTRLTVL.

The chain couples TRBV4-1 to TRBJ2-1; no clear D gene. Germline V CDR1 and CDR2: MGHRA, YSYEKL. This CDR3 spans 14 amino acids. V lost 0 bases to trimming and J lost 1 base, with 4 bases between them. CDR3 coding DNA: TGCGCCAGCAGCCAAGACGGGTCCTACAATGAGCAGTTCTTC. This codes for CASSQDGSYNEQFF.

The chain has TRBV28 and TRBJ2-7; D might be TRBD1 (6 bases). Germline assignment: CDR1 MDHEN and CDR2 SYDVKM. V lost 5 bases and J lost 0, with 17 bases in between. The CDR3 is made up of 16 amino acids. The CDR3 nucleotides are TGTGCCAGCAGTGGGACCTGGACAGTTCCCTCCTACGAGCAGTACTTC. Its protein product is CASSGTWTVPSYEQYF.

Written as DNA, the CDR3 is TGTGCCAGCAGCTTAGTCGCGGGAGAGGGCGAGCAGTACTTC. This sequence encodes CASSLVAGEGEQYF. This chain links TRBV7-9 with TRBJ2-7, with 7 bases aligning to TRBD2. Germline CDR1 reads SEHNR; CDR2 reads FQNEAQ (reference sequence). V lost 1 base to trimming and J lost 6 bases; unmatched junction nucleotides: 6. The CDR3 is 14 amino acids.

The V gene is TRBV2, the J gene TRBJ1-2, with a possible D match to TRBD1 (6 bases). CDR3 length: 13 amino acids. Trimming removed 8 bases at V and 4 bases at J, with 14 bases between. Looked up from germline, CDR1 is SNHLY and CDR2 is FYNNEI. The CDR3 coding sequence is TGTGCCAGCGGATTTCAGGGGAGCTATGGCTACACCTTC. Translated: CASGFQGSYGYTF.

CDR3 region: CASSPDRGLDTQYF. In DNA form, the CDR3 reads TGTGCCAGCAGCCCGGACAGGGGGCTAGATACCCAGTACTTC. J is TRBJ2-5 and V is TRBV11-3; 11 nucleotides agree with TRBD1. This CDR3 region has 14 residues. Germline CDR1 and CDR2: SGHNT and YENEEA. The trim removed 5 bases at V and 8 bases at J, leaving 7 bases unmatched.

J is TRBJ1-4 and V is TRBV6-6; D is possibly TRBD1 (5 bases). With 7 bases removed from V and 10 bases from J, the gap between germline ends came to 19 bases. CDR3 size: 14 residues. Germline lookup yields CDR1 MNHNY and CDR2 SVGAGI (reference sequence). CDR3 coding DNA: TGTGCCAGCATCCCATCGGGGGGATCGGGAAAACTGTTTTTT. Its protein is CASIPSGGSGKLFF.

CDR3 in amino acids: CASSREGAVNTEAFF. CDR3 DNA sequence: TGCGCCAGCAGCCGGGAGGGGGCGGTGAACACTGAAGCTTTCTTT. The chain joins TRBV5-1 to TRBJ1-1, with 7 bases lining up with TRBD1. The CDR3 totals 15 residues. V was clipped by 4 bases and J by 0 bases; unmatched bases: 6. Germline V gene sequence: CDR1 SGHRS, CDR2 YFSETQ.

The genes are TRBV7-8 and TRBJ2-5; D is undetermined. The V gene lost 10 bases and the J gene lost 5 bases, with 17 bases spanning the gap. The V gene's germline CDR1 is SGHVS and CDR2 FQNEAQ. The CDR3 covers 13 residues. The DNA of the CDR3 is TGTGCCACCCGCCTGGTCAGTCAGGAGACCCAGTACTTC. Translation: CATRLVSQETQYF.

The chain combines TRBV2 with TRBJ1-5, with 9 bases lining up with TRBD1. V lost 10 bases, J lost 5 bases, and 6 bases stayed unmatched. The CDR3 runs to 13 residues. Per the germline V gene, CDR1 is SNHLY and CDR2 is FYNNEI. The CDR3 nucleotides are TGTGCCATCAAAGGGACAGGGCATCAGCCCCAGCATTTT. Translation: CAIKGTGHQPQHF. The full variable domain, completed using reference TRBV2 and TRBJ1-5, is EPEVTQTPSHQVTQMGQEVILRCVPISNHLYFYWYRQILGQKVEFLVSFYNNEISEKSEIFDDQFSVERPDGSNFTLKIRSTKLEDSAMYFCAIKGTGHQPQHFGDGTRLSIL.

The V call is TRBV2, the J call TRBJ2-3; TRBD2 aligns across 13 bases. V lost 5 bases, J lost 5 bases, and 4 bases stayed unmatched. CDR3 length equals 15 residues. Germline CDR1 is SNHLY and CDR2 is FYNNEI. The chain's CDR3 is CASSIRLAGGDTQYF. The CDR3 nucleotides read TGTGCCAGCAGTATTCGACTAGCGGGAGGAGATACGCAGTATTTT.

The chain couples TRBV21-1 to TRBJ2-7; the table's D call, TRBD1, was not checked against the DNA. TRBV21-1 is shown as a pseudogene. CDR3 length equals 14 residues. The CDR3 reads CASSNGDSSYEQYF. CDR3 bases: TGTGCCAGCAGCAATGGTGACAGTTCCTACGAGCAGTACTTC.

The chain joins TRBV7-3 to TRBJ2-1, with TRBD2 identical over 13 bases. Per germline, CDR1 SGHTA and CDR2 FQGTGA. With V trimmed by 5 bases and J by 6 bases, 4 bases remained unmatched. This CDR3 spans 15 amino acids. In DNA, the CDR3 is TGTGCCAGCAGCCGTGGACTAGCGGGAGTCAATGAGCAGTTCTTC. Its translation is CASSRGLAGVNEQFF.

The V gene is TRBV4-2, the J gene TRBJ2-3; D gene ambiguous. V lost 5 bases and J lost 0, with 12 bases in between. Germline V gene sequence: CDR1 LGHNA, CDR2 YNFKEQ. The CDR3 loop spans 15 amino acids. The CDR3 spells CASSEYSSSTDTQYF. CDR3 bases: TGTGCCAGCAGCGAATACAGCTCTAGCACAGATACGCAGTATTTT.

The rearrangement uses TRBV5-1 and TRBJ2-7; a weak D match, TRBD2 (5 bases). The CDR3 contains 16 residues. Germline V gives CDR1 SGHRS, CDR2 YFSETQ. Trimming left V 0 bases short and J 2 bases short, with 15 bases between. The chain's CDR3 is CASSLGASGGTYEQYF. CDR3 nucleotide sequence: TGCGCCAGCAGCTTGGGGGCGTCAGGAGGAACCTACGAGCAGTACTTC.

The chain employs TRBV11-3 and TRBJ2-5; 8 positions match TRBD2. Germline lookup yields CDR1 SGHNT and CDR2 YENEEA. Trimming cost V 5 bases and J 2 bases; bases outside gene matches: 7. The CDR3 loop spans 15 amino acids. Here the CDR3 DNA reads TGTGCCAGCAGCGGTAGCGGGATGGGGCAAGAGACCCAGTACTTC. It specifies CASSGSGMGQETQYF.

The CDR3 loop is CASSAQGRNQPQHF. The CDR3 coding sequence is TGCGCCAGCAGTGCACAGGGCCGGAATCAGCCCCAGCATTTT. The chain links TRBV10-2 to TRBJ1-5; D might be TRBD1 (6 bases). The CDR3 contains 14 residues. Between the trimmed V and J ends, which lost 4 bases and 4 bases, there was a span of 11 bases. Germline V gene sequence: CDR1 WSHSY, CDR2 SAAADI.